This entry features one TCR beta chain sequence. The sample originates from a study of blood T cell repertoires in COVID-19. Study-level background: Material from acute and convalescent COVID-19 was sourced from the United States, Italy and Spain. T cells, B-cell-depleted T cells, or PBMCs provided the cDNA or gDNA that served as material.

J lost 6 bases, V lost 8 bases, and 6 bases had no gene match. Per the germline V gene, CDR1 is LGHDT and CDR2 is YNNKEL (reference sequence). The CDR3 extends over 13 amino acids. Authors' analysis steps: Reference gene primer amplification yielded estimated nucleated cell counts. Generated by immunoSEQ multiplex PCR, the TCRdb table keeps only in-frame clones and is missing some. V and J calls plus clone size are reproduced from that table; the DNA served to infer D and trimming. Here the sample spans approximately 240,000 clones, roughly four fifths being singletons. The chain combines TRBV3-1 (or the pseudogene TRBV3-2) with TRBJ1-4; 7 bases line up with TRBD1. Sequenced input: peripheral blood. This TCR derives from a man aged 50 to 60 with acute or convalescent COVID-19. The CDR3 reads CASGGQTYEKLFF. The CDR3 region has the DNA TGTGCCAGCGGGGGACAGACTTATGAAAAACTGTTTTTT.